The rows below give T cell receptor beta chains drawn from one sample of a study of T cell changes during pregnancy in multiple sclerosis. TCRdb's copy holds only in-frame clones and misses some; the assay was immunoSEQ multiplex PCR. In the table there are roughly 90,000 clones, 90% to 95% of which are singletons. Sequencing was performed on peripheral blood, taken in the third trimester of pregnancy. The receptors here all came from a female donor with multiple sclerosis, enrolled in a pregnancy study. Both conserved end residues are part of each CDR3. A D gene is named only where the DNA matches it firmly. Clone size is given for some rows only: seen once, a few or many times, or a class if the clone is expanded.

NA,TRBV5-1,NA,TRBJ2-3,CASSLVQGEDTQYF,TGCGCCAGCAGCTTGGTACAGGGTGAGGATACGCAGTATTTT
once,TRBV2,NA,TRBJ1-5,CASQGSNQPQHF,TGTGCCAGCCAGGGAAGCAATCAGCCCCAGCATTTT
NA,TRBV5-6,TRBD2,TRBJ2-1,CASSPGLAGYNEQFF,TGTGCCAGCAGCCCAGGACTAGCGGGTTACAATGAGCAGTTCTTC
NA,TRBV6-5,TRBD1,TRBJ1-4,CASSTDRGRSEKLFF,TGTGCCAGCAGCACGGACAGGGGGCGCAGTGAAAAACTGTTTTTT
once,TRBV28,NA,TRBJ1-2,CASSTRGNGYTF,TGTGCCAGCAGCACGAGGGGGAATGGCTACACCTTC
few,TRBV27,TRBD1,TRBJ1-5,CATSGTGDYQPQHF,TGTGCCACCTCCGGGACAGGGGACTATCAGCCCCAGCATTTT
NA,TRBV9,NA,TRBJ1-1,CASSLSVANTEAFF,TGTGCCAGCAGCCTGTCGGTCGCGAACACTGAAGCTTTCTTT
NA,TRBV2,TRBD2,TRBJ2-1,CASSESPPRLAGPYNEQFF,TGTGCCAGCAGTGAATCCCCTCCTCGACTAGCGGGACCCTACAATGAGCAGTTCTTC
NA,TRBV6-1,NA,TRBJ2-4,CASTPAIAKNIQYF,TGTGCCAGCACCCCCGCGATAGCCAAAAACATTCAGTACTTC
NA,TRBV7-2,NA,TRBJ2-2,CASGLNTGELFF,TGTGCCAGCGGGCTAAACACCGGGGAGCTGTTTTTT
NA,TRBV5-1,NA,TRBJ1-4,CASSSTGFDAEKLFF,TGCGCCAGCAGCAGCACAGGGTTTGACGCTGAAAAACTGTTTTTT
once,TRBV6-5,NA,TRBJ2-2,CASSYLGGANGELFF,TGTGCCAGCAGTTACCTAGGGGGGGCCAACGGGGAGCTGTTTTTT
NA,TRBV19,TRBD2,TRBJ2-1,CASSPPFLAGGLSYNEQFF,TGTGCCAGTAGTCCACCTTTTCTAGCGGGAGGCCTCTCCTACAATGAGCAGTTCTTC
NA,TRBV28,NA,TRBJ2-5,CASSLRRGAMKTQYF,TGTGCCAGCAGCCTACGTCGGGGGGCAATGAAGACCCAGTACTTC
NA,TRBV4-1,TRBD2,TRBJ2-7,CASSLGRASGNYEQYF,TGCGCCAGCAGTCTGGGTAGGGCTAGCGGGAACTACGAGCAGTACTTC
NA,TRBV28,TRBD2,TRBJ2-7,CASSWLAGSSYEQYF,TGTGCCAGCAGTTGGCTAGCGGGTAGCTCCTACGAGCAGTACTTC
few,TRBV19,NA,TRBJ1-3,CASSDRTATSGNTIYF,TGTGCCAGTAGTGACAGGACTGCCACCTCTGGAAACACCATATATTTT
once,TRBV13,NA,TRBJ2-7,CASSHTGSLSYEQYF,TGTGCCAGCAGCCATACAGGGTCCCTATCCTACGAGCAGTACTTC
once,TRBV15,NA,TRBJ2-1,CAISVSSYNEQFF,TGTGCCATAAGCGTGTCCTCCTACAATGAGCAGTTCTTC
NA,TRBV12-5,TRBD1,TRBJ1-1,CASGLPGQGEAFF,TGTGCTAGTGGTCTACCGGGACAGGGTGAAGCTTTCTTT
NA,TRBV28,NA,TRBJ2-7,CASSSPVAPYEQYF,TGTGCCAGCAGTTCCCCGGTCGCTCCCTACGAGCAGTACTTC
NA,TRBV18,NA,TRBJ1-1,CASSPPTGHTEAFF,TGTGCCAGCTCACCCCCCACAGGGCACACTGAAGCTTTCTTT
NA,TRBV7-2,NA,TRBJ2-7,CASSPLDLLEQYF,TGTGCCAGCAGCCCCCTAGACCTGCTCGAGCAGTACTTC
once,TRBV9,NA,TRBJ2-4,CASSPGGIAKNIQYF,TGTGCCAGCTCCCCCGGCGGGATAGCCAAAAACATTCAGTACTTC
NA,TRBV5-1,NA,TRBJ1-1,CASRGSQSHGDTEAFF,TGCGCCAGCAGAGGTAGCCAGTCTCATGGAGACACTGAAGCTTTCTTT
NA,TRBV2,TRBD2,TRBJ2-1,CASSGAGGGPFNEQFF,TGTGCCAGCAGTGGTGCGGGGGGAGGGCCTTTCAATGAGCAGTTCTTC
NA,TRBV7-7,NA,TRBJ1-4,CASSLSPGPSEKLFF,TGTGCTAGCAGCTTATCGCCAGGCCCGAGTGAAAAACTGTTTTTT
NA,TRBV5-1,NA,TRBJ2-7,CASSSGSRILYEQYF,TGCGCCAGCAGCTCCGGGAGTAGGATCCTCTACGAGCAGTACTTC
NA,TRBV28,TRBD2,TRBJ2-7,CASSFPAGGSTYEQYF,TGTGCCAGCAGCTTCCCAGCGGGAGGGAGCACCTACGAGCAGTACTTC
NA,TRBV18,NA,TRBJ2-1,CASSPRSNEQFF,TGTGCCAGCTCACCAAGGAGCAATGAGCAGTTCTTC
NA,TRBV7-9,TRBD1,TRBJ2-7,CASSLIIGTGNYEQYF,TGTGCCAGCAGCTTAATAATTGGGACAGGAAACTACGAGCAGTACTTC
NA,TRBV28,TRBD2,TRBJ2-2,CASSTYSGRGNTGELFF,TGTGCCAGCAGTACATATAGCGGGAGGGGAAACACCGGGGAGCTGTTTTTT
NA,TRBV27,TRBD2,TRBJ2-3,CASSQTGFGLAVGTDTQYF,TGTGCCAGCAGTCAGACTGGCTTTGGACTAGCGGTCGGAACAGATACGCAGTATTTT
NA,TRBV15,NA,TRBJ1-1,CATSISSGTEAFF,TGTGCCACCAGCATCTCCTCGGGGACTGAAGCTTTCTTT
NA,TRBV5-4,TRBD1,TRBJ2-3,CASSHRGSTDTQYF,TGTGCCAGCAGCCACAGGGGCAGCACAGATACGCAGTATTTT
NA,TRBV5-4,TRBD2,TRBJ2-7,CASSLDVSGGLYEQYF,TGTGCCAGCAGCTTGGACGTCTCGGGAGGACTCTACGAGCAGTACTTC
NA,TRBV10-3,NA,TRBJ1-1,CAISEPGGQRDEAFF,TGTGCCATCAGTGAGCCCGGAGGACAGAGAGACGAAGCTTTCTTT
NA,TRBV28,TRBD2,TRBJ2-5,CASSFGGRVRETQYF,TGTGCCAGCAGTTTTGGCGGGAGGGTACGGGAGACCCAGTACTTC
NA,TRBV28,NA,TRBJ2-1,CASRTGTSVFNEQFF,TGTGCCAGCAGAACAGGTACCTCAGTGTTCAATGAGCAGTTCTTC
once,TRBV2,NA,TRBJ1-2,CASIGLGDGYTF,TGTGCCAGCATTGGACTCGGCGATGGCTACACCTTC
NA,TRBV18,TRBD1,TRBJ2-7,CASSRLDRGDEQYF,TGTGCCAGCTCACGCTTGGACAGGGGTGACGAGCAGTACTTC
NA,TRBV10-3,NA,TRBJ2-7,CAIKEQGYEQYF,TGTGCCATCAAAGAACAGGGCTACGAGCAGTACTTC
NA,TRBV19,TRBD1,TRBJ1-1,CASSTTGGGNTEAFF,TGTGCCAGTAGTACCACAGGGGGTGGGAACACTGAAGCTTTCTTT
NA,TRBV27,NA,TRBJ2-6,CASSFFGPKISGANVLTF,TGTGCCAGCAGTTTTTTCGGTCCGAAGATTTCTGGGGCCAACGTCCTGACTTTC
NA,TRBV7-9,NA,TRBJ1-1,CASSTEVGGSTEAFF,TGTGCCAGCAGCACAGAGGTGGGGGGTAGCACTGAAGCTTTCTTT
NA,TRBV7-9,TRBD2,TRBJ2-1,CASSGTSVPNEQFF,TGTGCCAGCAGCGGGACTAGCGTACCCAATGAGCAGTTCTTC
NA,TRBV27,NA,TRBJ2-3,CASSFRGGQGTDTQYF,TGTGCCAGCAGTTTTAGGGGGGGACAGGGCACAGATACGCAGTATTTT
NA,TRBV10-3,NA,TRBJ2-2,CAITAEGTGELFF,TGTGCCATCACAGCGGAAGGCACCGGGGAGCTGTTTTTT
NA,TRBV19,TRBD2,TRBJ2-7,CASRPSGTHEQYF,TGTGCCAGTAGACCTAGCGGGACCCACGAGCAGTACTTC
NA,TRBV5-4,TRBD2,TRBJ2-2,CASSLSPGGTGELFF,TGTGCCAGCAGCTTGTCCCCGGGGGGGACCGGGGAGCTGTTTTTT
once,TRBV27,TRBD2,TRBJ2-7,CASSPGLAGYEQYF,TGTGCCAGCAGTCCGGGACTAGCGGGATACGAGCAGTACTTC
NA,TRBV28,NA,TRBJ1-1,CASSYSRGGNTEAFF,TGTGCCAGCAGCTACTCGAGGGGGGGCAACACTGAAGCTTTCTTT
NA,TRBV6-5,NA,TRBJ1-2,CASRPWRGSNYGYTF,TGTGCCAGCAGGCCCTGGAGGGGCTCTAACTATGGCTACACCTTC
NA,TRBV9,TRBD2,TRBJ2-2,CASSARAGGVTGELFF,TGTGCCAGCAGCGCTCGAGCGGGAGGTGTCACCGGGGAGCTGTTTTTT
NA,TRBV29-1,NA,TRBJ1-2,CSVDAGAQGGYTF,TGCAGCGTTGACGCAGGGGCCCAGGGAGGCTACACCTTC
NA,TRBV30,TRBD1,TRBJ2-2,CAWWTGAPGTGELFF,TGTGCCTGGTGGACAGGGGCCCCAGGGACCGGGGAGCTGTTTTTT
NA,TRBV15,TRBD2,TRBJ2-7,CATSRDRGAGLGGQYF,TGTGCCACCAGCAGAGATCGCGGGGCAGGACTAGGAGGGCAGTACTTC
NA,TRBV19,NA,TRBJ1-5,CASNPGTRSNQPQHF,TGTGCCAGTAATCCGGGAACAAGGAGCAATCAGCCCCAGCATTTT
NA,TRBV6-5,NA,TRBJ1-1,CASSPGGGHTEAFF,TGTGCCAGCAGCCCCGGCGGGGGGCATACTGAAGCTTTCTTT
NA,TRBV6-1,TRBD1,TRBJ1-5,CASSWTGGTDQPQHF,TGTGCCAGCAGTTGGACAGGGGGCACGGATCAGCCCCAGCATTTT